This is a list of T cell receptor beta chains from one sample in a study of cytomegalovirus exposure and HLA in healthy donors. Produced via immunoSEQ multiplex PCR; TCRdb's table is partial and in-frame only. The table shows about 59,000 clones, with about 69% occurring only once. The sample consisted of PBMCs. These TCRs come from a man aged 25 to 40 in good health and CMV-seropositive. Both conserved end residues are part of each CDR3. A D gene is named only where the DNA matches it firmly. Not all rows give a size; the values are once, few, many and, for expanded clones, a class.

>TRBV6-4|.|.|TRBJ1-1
CASSDGGGVNTEAFF
TGTGCCAGCAGTGACGGGGGAGGGGTAAACACTGAAGCTTTCTTT
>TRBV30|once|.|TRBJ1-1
CAWSVLGGEAFF
TGTGCCTGGAGTGTACTTGGGGGGGAAGCTTTCTTT
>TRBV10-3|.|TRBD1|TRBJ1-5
CAINRQGVGWPQHF
TGTGCCATCAACCGACAGGGAGTGGGCTGGCCCCAGCATTTT
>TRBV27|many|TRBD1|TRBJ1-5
CASSHTGDRQPQHF
TGTGCCAGCAGTCATACAGGGGACAGACAGCCCCAGCATTTT
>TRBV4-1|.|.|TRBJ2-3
CATAEGAYTDTQYF
TGCGCCACCGCGGAGGGAGCGTACACAGATACGCAGTATTTT
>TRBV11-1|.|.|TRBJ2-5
CASSPQGLETQYF
TGTGCCAGCAGCCCCCAGGGGTTAGAGACCCAGTACTTC
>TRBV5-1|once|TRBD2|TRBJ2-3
CASSRGTSGGTDTQYF
TGCGCCAGCAGCCGAGGGACTAGCGGTGGGACAGATACGCAGTATTTT
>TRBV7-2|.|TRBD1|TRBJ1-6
CASSPGQDNSPLHF
TGTGCCAGCAGCCCAGGACAGGATAATTCACCCCTCCACTTT
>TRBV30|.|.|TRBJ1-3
CASYRSYRSGNTIYF
TGTGCCTCTTACAGATCCTACCGCTCTGGAAACACCATATATTTT
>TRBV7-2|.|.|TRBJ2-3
CASSSPGVRGSTDTQYF
TGTGCCAGCAGCTCGCCGGGGGTGCGCGGGTCAACAGATACGCAGTATTTT
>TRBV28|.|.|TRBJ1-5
CASRAPGFQPQHF
TGTGCCAGCAGAGCCCCGGGGTTTCAGCCCCAGCATTTT
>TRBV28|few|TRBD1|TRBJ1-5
CASSSGQGNQPQHF
TGTGCCAGCAGTTCGGGACAGGGCAATCAGCCCCAGCATTTT
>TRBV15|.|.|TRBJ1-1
CATSSTVLPSNTEALF
TGTGCCACCAGCAGTACAGTACTGCCCTCGAACACTGAAGCTCTCTTT
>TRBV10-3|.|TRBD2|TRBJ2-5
CAIGELAGGQETQYF
TGTGCCATCGGTGAGTTAGCGGGGGGGCAAGAGACCCAGTACTTC
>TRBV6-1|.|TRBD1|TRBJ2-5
CASGGTGAETQYF
TGTGCCAGCGGAGGGACAGGGGCAGAGACCCAGTACTTC
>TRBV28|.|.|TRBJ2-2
CVSGGARTGELFF
TGTGTCAGTGGGGGGGCGCGGACCGGGGAGCTGTTTTTT
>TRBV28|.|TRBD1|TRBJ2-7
CASSLGQKTYEQYF
TGTGCCAGCAGTTTGGGACAGAAAACTTACGAGCAGTACTTC
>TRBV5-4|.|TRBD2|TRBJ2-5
CASSSQTSTETQYF
TGTGCCAGCAGCTCGCAGACTAGCACAGAGACCCAGTACTTC
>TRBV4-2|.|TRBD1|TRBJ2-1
CASSHYGDRENEQFF
TGTGCCAGCAGCCACTATGGGGACAGGGAAAATGAGCAGTTCTTC
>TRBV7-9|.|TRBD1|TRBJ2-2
CASSWGQIWTGELFF
TGTGCCAGCAGCTGGGGACAGATCTGGACCGGGGAGCTGTTTTTT
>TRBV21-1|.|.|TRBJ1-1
CASSKVWTGETEAFF
TGTGCCAGCAGCAAAGTTTGGACAGGGGAGACTGAAGCTTTCTTT
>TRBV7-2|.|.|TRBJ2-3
CASSSRPGLRNTDTQYF
TGTGCCAGCAGCTCTCGTCCGGGACTTCGTAACACAGATACGCAGTATTTT
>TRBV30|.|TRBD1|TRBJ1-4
CASRQGRLNEKLFF
TGTGCCTCTAGACAGGGGCGACTTAATGAAAAACTGTTTTTT
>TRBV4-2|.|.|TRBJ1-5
CASSQALGAGNQPQHF
TGTGCCAGCAGCCAAGCCCTGGGAGCCGGCAATCAGCCCCAGCATTTT
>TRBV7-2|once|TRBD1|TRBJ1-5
CASSFRGGGQGGNQPQHF
TGTGCCAGCAGCTTTAGAGGGGGGGGACAGGGGGGCAATCAGCCCCAGCATTTT
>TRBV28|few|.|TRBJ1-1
CASRRYTEAFF
TGTGCCAGCCGTCGGTACACTGAAGCTTTCTTT
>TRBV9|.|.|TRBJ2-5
CASSRDSLKREQYF
TGTGCCAGCAGCCGGGACTCACTGAAGAGGGAGCAGTACTTC
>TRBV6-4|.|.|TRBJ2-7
CASSRWEQYF
TGTGCCAGCAGTCGGTGGGAGCAGTACTTC
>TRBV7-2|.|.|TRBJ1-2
CASSLIPTGPSYGYTF
TGTGCCAGCAGCTTAATCCCCACAGGGCCCTCCTATGGCTACACCTTC
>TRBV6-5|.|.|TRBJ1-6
CASRLGGPLHF
TGTGCCAGCCGGCTAGGGGGACCCCTCCACTTT
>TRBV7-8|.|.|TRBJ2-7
CASSLAYRTNEQYF
TGTGCCAGCAGCTTAGCTTACCGGACAAACGAGCAGTACTTC
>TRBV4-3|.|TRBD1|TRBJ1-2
CASSQGTGARSYTF
TGCGCCAGCAGCCAGGGGACAGGCGCTAGGAGCTACACCTTC
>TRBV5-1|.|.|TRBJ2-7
CASSLEADSYEQYF
TGCGCCAGCAGCTTGGAGGCGGACTCCTACGAGCAGTACTTC
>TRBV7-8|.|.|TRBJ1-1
CASSFYSGGMNTEAFF
TGTGCCAGCAGCTTTTACAGCGGGGGGATGAACACTGAAGCTTTCTTT
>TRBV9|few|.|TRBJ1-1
CASSVEPGVTEAFF
TGTGCCAGCAGCGTAGAACCAGGGGTTACTGAAGCTTTCTTT
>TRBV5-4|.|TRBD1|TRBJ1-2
CASNGQANQLRGYTF
TGTGCCAGCAACGGACAGGCAAACCAATTAAGGGGCTACACCTTC
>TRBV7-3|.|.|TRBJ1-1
CASSPEGLSRTEAFF
TGTGCCAGCAGCCCAGAGGGACTATCAAGGACTGAAGCTTTCTTT
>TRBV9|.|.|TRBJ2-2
CASSVGQINTGELFF
TGTGCCAGCAGCGTAGGCCAGATCAACACCGGGGAGCTGTTTTTT
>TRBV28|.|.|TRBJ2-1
CASSLHSAAGTSYNEQFF
TGTGCCAGCAGTTTACATTCGGCTGCGGGTACCTCCTACAATGAGCAGTTCTTC
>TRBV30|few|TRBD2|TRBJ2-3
CAWSVWRGGGSTTDTQYF
TGTGCCTGGAGTGTTTGGCGGGGGGGCGGGTCGACCACAGATACGCAGTATTTT
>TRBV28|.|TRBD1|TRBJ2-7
CAISTGNSYEQYF
TGTGCCATTTCGACAGGGAACTCCTACGAGCAGTACTTC
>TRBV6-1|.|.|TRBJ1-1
CASSEGRQNTEAFF
TGTGCCAGCAGTGAAGGCAGACAGAACACTGAAGCTTTCTTT
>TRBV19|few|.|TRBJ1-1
CASSIGGLLNTEAFF
TGTGCCAGTAGTATAGGAGGGCTTCTGAACACTGAAGCTTTCTTT
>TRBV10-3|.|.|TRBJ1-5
CATRKDQVGPQHF
TGTGCCACCAGGAAGGATCAGGTTGGGCCCCAGCATTTT
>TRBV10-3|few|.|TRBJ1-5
CAISGERGSQPQHF
TGTGCCATCAGTGGAGAGAGGGGGAGTCAGCCCCAGCATTTT
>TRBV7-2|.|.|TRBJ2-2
CASSLVGGNTGELFF
TGTGCCAGCAGCTTAGTTGGCGGGAACACCGGGGAGCTGTTTTTT
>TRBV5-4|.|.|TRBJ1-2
CASSPLSGLANYGYTF
TGTGCCAGCAGCCCCTTAAGCGGGTTGGCTAACTATGGCTACACCTTC
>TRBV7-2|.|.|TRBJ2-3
CASSQVPPPDTQYF
TGTGCCAGCAGCCAGGTTCCCCCCCCAGATACGCAGTATTTT
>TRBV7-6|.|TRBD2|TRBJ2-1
CASSLPGRSREVPYNEQFF
TGTGCCAGCAGCTTACCCGGAAGAAGTCGGGAGGTCCCCTACAATGAGCAGTTCTTC
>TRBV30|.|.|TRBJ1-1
CAWSVPTPSEAFF
TGTGCCTGGAGTGTACCCACCCCCAGTGAAGCTTTCTTT
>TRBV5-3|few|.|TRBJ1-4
CARSLRGSATNEKLFF
TGTGCCAGAAGCCTCCGGGGTTCTGCAACTAATGAAAAACTGTTTTTT
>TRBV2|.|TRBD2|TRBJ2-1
CASTWSLAGDNEQFF
TGTGCCAGCACCTGGAGTCTAGCGGGGGACAATGAGCAGTTCTTC
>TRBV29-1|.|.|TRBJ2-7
CSVSGDPYEQYF
TGCAGCGTTTCAGGGGACCCCTACGAGCAGTACTTC
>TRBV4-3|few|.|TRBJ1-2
CASSQDLASANYGYTF
TGCGCCAGCAGCCAAGATCTAGCCAGTGCGAACTATGGCTACACCTTC
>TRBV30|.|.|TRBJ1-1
CAWTLSGEAFF
TGTGCCTGGACTTTATCGGGGGAAGCTTTCTTT
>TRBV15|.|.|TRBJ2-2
CATSRDKGLGELFF
TGTGCCACCAGCAGAGATAAGGGGTTGGGGGAGCTGTTTTTT